The 22 T cell receptor beta chains presented below share a single source sample, sequenced in a study of cytomegalovirus exposure and HLA in healthy donors. The PCR contained 60 Vbeta and 13 Jbeta primers. The assay was immunoSEQ multiplex PCR, and TCRdb's table has in-frame clones only and misses some. This sample yields about 38,000 clones, of which about nine tenths are seen a single time; 11% belongs to the top ten. The material sequenced was PBMCs. These receptors were collected from a woman aged 40 to 50 in good health and CMV-seropositive.

This chain connects TRBV6-1 to TRBJ2-5; 7 bases line up with TRBD2. After removal of 3 bases from V and 5 bases from J, the junction contained 9 bases not matched to a gene. The CDR3 contains 15 residues. The V gene's germline CDR1 is MNHNS and CDR2 SASEGT. CDR3 DNA: TGTGCCAGCAGTGAGGGGTGGGAGGGGCTGGAGACCCAGTACTTC. This codes for CASSEGWEGLETQYF.

J is TRBJ1-6 and V is TRBV18; no definite D call. The CDR3 has 15 residues. V dropped 3 bases and J dropped 7 bases, with 13 bases sitting between them. The germline CDR1 and CDR2 sequences are KGHSH and LQKENI. CDR3 loop: CASSPRPDGNSPLHF. CDR3 in DNA: TGTGCCAGCTCACCGCGTCCCGACGGGAATTCACCCCTCCACTTT.

In this sample, this clone turned up a few times. As DNA, the CDR3 is TGTGCCAGCAGCTTTAGTGGGACTAGCGGGGGGGCCACTAATGAGCAGTTCTTC. This encodes CASSFSGTSGGATNEQFF. The V and J genes are TRBV11-3 and TRBJ2-1; 16 bases are a match to TRBD2. Germline V gives CDR1 SGHNT, CDR2 YENEEA. The CDR3 is made up of 18 amino acids. With V trimmed by 3 bases and J by 7 bases, 9 bases remained unmatched.

This chain connects TRBV7-9 to TRBJ2-1; weak D call: TRBD2 (5 bases). The ends were cut back, 5 bases at V and 5 bases at J, with 19 bases in the middle. In germline, CDR1 is SEHNR, CDR2 FQNEAQ (reference sequence). The CDR3 is 16 amino acids. In DNA, the CDR3 is TGTGCCAGCAGCCCTCAGTTTTCTAGCCTTAACAATGAGCAGTTCTTC. It specifies CASSPQFSSLNNEQFF.

The chain recombines TRBV14 with TRBJ2-7; 14 positions match TRBD2. This CDR3 has 15 residues. Germline V gives CDR1 SGHDN, CDR2 FVKESK. With V trimmed by 3 bases and J by 5 bases, 3 bases remained unmatched. The CDR3 is CASSHPTSGGDEQYF. The CDR3 bases are TGTGCCAGCAGCCACCCGACTAGCGGGGGGGACGAGCAGTACTTC.

This clone has just one count. This sequence joins TRBV2 and TRBJ2-1; D gene ambiguous. CDR3 size: 13 residues. CDR1 and CDR2 (germline): SNHLY, FYNNEI. V was shortened by 7 bases and J by 5 bases, with 12 bases between the two germline ends. The CDR3 reads CASTYRLNNEQFF. As DNA, the CDR3 is TGTGCCAGCACTTACCGACTGAACAATGAGCAGTTCTTC.

The chain recombines TRBV5-4 with TRBJ2-1; D remains unclear. Germline V lookup: CDR1 SGHNT, CDR2 YYREEE (reference sequence). There are 12 residues in the CDR3. Trimming took 0 bases from V and 10 from J, leaving 8 bases between them. DNA for the CDR3: TGTGCCAGCAGCTTGGTGCTTCAGGAGCAGTTCTTC. It codes for CASSLVLQEQFF.

The chain uses TRBV5-1 and TRBJ1-2, with 7 bases aligning to TRBD1. From germline, CDR1 is SGHRS and CDR2 YFSETQ. Trimming took 4 bases from V and 7 from J; bases not matched to a gene: 10. The CDR3 totals 14 residues. This chain's CDR3 is CASSPTTGVSGYTF. In nucleotides, the CDR3 is TGCGCCAGCAGCCCTACCACAGGGGTCTCTGGCTACACCTTC.

In DNA, the CDR3 is TGTGCCAGCAGAGACAGTATGAACGAGCAGTACTTC. Residues: CASRDSMNEQYF. The chain has TRBV6-5 and TRBJ2-7, with D tentatively TRBD1 (5 bases). Germline-derived CDR1 and CDR2 are MNHEY and SVGAGI. V shed 6 bases and J shed 5 bases, with 11 bases lying between them. This CDR3 region has 12 residues.

V usage is TRBV5-4 and J usage is TRBJ2-2; TRBD2 aligns across 8 bases. CDR3 length equals 14 residues. With V trimmed by 7 bases and J by 3 bases, 5 bases remained unmatched. CDR1 and CDR2 (germline): SGHNT, YYREEE (reference sequence). The CDR3 nucleotides read TGTGCCAGCGCCCCGGGGGGGGACACCGGGGAGCTGTTTTTT. It codes for CASAPGGDTGELFF.

The chain carries TRBV6-5 and TRBJ1-1, with D possibly matching TRBD1 (6 bases). The CDR3 loop spans 15 amino acids. Trimming shortened V by 2 bases and J by 5 bases, and 15 bases separated the two germline ends. Germline CDR1 and CDR2: MNHEY and SVGAGI. The CDR3 here is CASSYGHRAGTEAFF. The CDR3 DNA reads as TGTGCCAGCAGTTACGGGCACAGGGCAGGAACTGAAGCTTTCTTT.

J is TRBJ2-7 and V is TRBV27; D is unclear. V lost 8 bases and J lost 7, with 18 bases in between. Germline loops: CDR1 MNHEY, CDR2 SMNVEV (reference sequence). The CDR3 consists of 13 residues. The CDR3 is CASGRQGAWEQYF. CDR3 bases: TGTGCCAGCGGCCGCCAAGGAGCGTGGGAGCAGTACTTC.

The rearrangement uses TRBV7-2 and TRBJ1-1; the D gene is possibly TRBD1 (5 bases). Germline assignment: CDR1 SGHTA and CDR2 FQGNSA. The CDR3 contains 14 residues. V lost 3 bases and J 7 bases, leaving 15 bases between the germline ends. CDR3 amino acids: CASSFLVGPNEAFF. In DNA, the CDR3 is TGTGCCAGCAGCTTTCTAGTGGGGCCGAATGAAGCTTTCTTT. Full variable domain (outside the CDR3, taken from reference TRBV7-2 and TRBJ1-1): GAGVSQSPSNKVTEKGKDVELRCDPISGHTALYWYRQSLGQGLEFLIYFQGNSAPDKSGLPSDRFSAERTGGSVSTLTIQRTQQEDSAVYLCASSFLVGPNEAFFGQGTRLTVV.

The chain is built from TRBV7-6 and TRBJ2-7, with 9 positions matching TRBD1. Germline CDR1 SGHVS, CDR2 FNYEAQ. J lost 5 bases, V lost 5 bases, and 7 bases had no gene match. The CDR3 is 14 residues long. Here the CDR3 reads CASSPGQGPNEQYF. The CDR3 bases are TGTGCCAGCAGCCCGGGACAGGGTCCCAACGAGCAGTACTTC.

This clone was found once. V is TRBV4-1 and J is TRBJ2-5, with D tentatively TRBD1 (5 bases). The V gene lost 1 base and the J gene lost 3 bases, with 9 bases spanning the gap. In germline, CDR1 is MGHRA, CDR2 YSYEKL. The CDR3 runs 14 residues. Written as DNA, the CDR3 is TGCGCCAGCAGCCAAGTTAGACAGAAAGAGACCCAGTACTTC. Translating it yields CASSQVRQKETQYF.

V is TRBV4-3 and J is TRBJ2-3; D might be TRBD2 (6 bases). Germline CDR1 is LGHNA and CDR2 is YSLEER. CDR3 length: 16 amino acids. The V and J ends lost 0 bases and 1 base respectively, with 11 bases between them. The CDR3 loop reads CASSQEGLGGTDTQYF. CDR3 nucleotide sequence: TGCGCCAGCAGCCAAGAGGGACTCGGGGGCACAGATACGCAGTATTTT.

The V gene is TRBV4-1, the J gene TRBJ1-2; a weak D match, TRBD1 (5 bases). The CDR3 has 14 residues. The V gene's germline CDR1 is MGHRA and CDR2 YSYEKL. V lost 0 bases to trimming and J lost 4 bases, with 9 bases between them. CDR3 sequence (DNA): TGCGCCAGCAGCCAAGATGACAGTTTCTATGGCTACACCTTC. This translates into CASSQDDSFYGYTF.

V gene TRBV6-1 combines with J gene TRBJ1-3; 7 positions agree with TRBD1. Germline V lookup: CDR1 MNHNS, CDR2 SASEGT. The CDR3 spans 15 residues. V lost 6 bases and J lost 4; bases outside the gene matches: 9. The CDR3 DNA follows: TGTGCCAGCAGGGGGGACAGCGTATACGGAAACACCATATATTTT. This gives the protein CASRGDSVYGNTIYF.

The chain uses TRBV6-4 and TRBJ2-1; TRBD2 agrees at 8 bases. This CDR3 region has 13 residues. Germline V gene sequence: CDR1 MRHNA, CDR2 SNTAGT. The V and J ends lost 8 bases and 3 bases, in that order; junction bases with no gene match: 3. The CDR3: CASRGGFYNEQFF. The CDR3, as DNA: TGTGCCAGCCGGGGGGGCTTCTACAATGAGCAGTTCTTC.

This chain uses TRBV28 with TRBJ2-7; 10 positions agree with TRBD1. The CDR3 spans 14 residues. Germline V gene lookup returns CDR1 MDHEN and CDR2 SYDVKM. The J segment lost 6 bases and the V segment lost 4 bases, leaving 6 bases of the junction unmatched. The CDR3 bases are TGTGCCAGCAGTTCCTCCTGGACAGGGGGCGAGCAGTACTTC. Translated, it gives CASSSSWTGGEQYF. Variable domain in full (rest from reference TRBV28 and TRBJ2-7): DVKVTQSSRYLVKRTGEKVFLECVQDMDHENMFWYRQDPGLGLRLIYFSYDVKMKEKGDIPEGYSVSREKKERFSLILESASTNQTSMYLCASSSSWTGGEQYFGPGTRLTVT.

Comments on this clone: The sample holds other DNA sequences that translate to the same CDR3. The chain combines TRBV18 with TRBJ1-3; TRBD1 is a possible D gene (6 bases). CDR3 length: 16 residues. Trimming took off 3 bases at V and 0 bases at J, with 12 bases between the two ends. From germline, CDR1 is KGHSH and CDR2 LQKENI. The CDR3 region has the DNA TGTGCCAGCTCACCGCTGGGACAAGACTCTGGAAACACCATATATTTT. Protein sequence: CASSPLGQDSGNTIYF.

V and J are TRBV7-4 and TRBJ1-2, with D maybe TRBD1 (5 bases). In germline, CDR1 is SGHVT, CDR2 SQSDAQ. This CDR3 comprises 13 residues. Trimming cost V 3 bases and J 0 bases, with 5 bases left between them. This CDR3 reads CASSLTANYGYTF. CDR3 nucleotide sequence: TGTGCCAGCAGCTTGACAGCTAACTATGGCTACACCTTC.